The clone carrying this TCR beta chain showed up just a few times. The data originate from a study of blood T cell repertoires in COVID-19. Overall study: Researchers got acute and convalescent COVID-19 samples from the United States, Italy and Spain. T cells, B-cell-depleted T cells, or PBMCs supplied cDNA or gDNA.

There are 16 residues in the CDR3. Unmatched junction bases numbered 11, after V lost 4 bases and J lost 9 bases. Per germline, CDR1 LGHDT and CDR2 YNNKEL (reference sequence). Original analysis: Estimation of nucleated cell counts relied on the amplification of reference gene primers. Assay: immunoSEQ multiplex PCR; the TCRdb copy retains only in-frame clones and omits some. The V and J calls and clone size come from that table; D and trimming were worked out from the DNA. The sample includes more than 95,000 clones, roughly four fifths of them seen just once. The material sequenced was peripheral blood. This sequence joins TRBV3-1 (or the pseudogene TRBV3-2) and TRBJ2-3, with 12 positions matching TRBD2. This TCR came from a man aged 55 to 69 with acute or convalescent COVID-19. Here the CDR3 DNA reads TGTGCCAGCAGCCCTACAGGGGCTAGCGGGGGGGGGACGCAGTATTTT. Amino acid sequence: CASSPTGASGGGTQYF.